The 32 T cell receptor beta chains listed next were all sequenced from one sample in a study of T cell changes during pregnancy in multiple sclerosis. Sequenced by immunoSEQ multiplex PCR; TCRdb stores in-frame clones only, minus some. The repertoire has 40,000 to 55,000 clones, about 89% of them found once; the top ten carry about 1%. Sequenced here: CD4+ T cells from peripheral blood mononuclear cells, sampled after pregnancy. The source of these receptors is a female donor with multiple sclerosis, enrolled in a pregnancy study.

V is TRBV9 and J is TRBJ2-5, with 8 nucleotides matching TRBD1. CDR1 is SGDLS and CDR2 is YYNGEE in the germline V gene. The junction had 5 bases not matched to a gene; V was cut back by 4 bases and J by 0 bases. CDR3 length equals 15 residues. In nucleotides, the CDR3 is TGTGCCAGCAGCCCCAGGACAGGGTACCAAGAGACCCAGTACTTC. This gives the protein CASSPRTGYQETQYF.

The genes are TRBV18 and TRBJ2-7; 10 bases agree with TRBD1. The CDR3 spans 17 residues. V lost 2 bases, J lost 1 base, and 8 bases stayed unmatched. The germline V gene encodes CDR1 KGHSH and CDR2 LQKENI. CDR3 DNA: TGTGCCAGCTCACCAGGGGTTGGGGGACAGGGGTCCTACGAGCAGTACTTC. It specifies CASSPGVGGQGSYEQYF.

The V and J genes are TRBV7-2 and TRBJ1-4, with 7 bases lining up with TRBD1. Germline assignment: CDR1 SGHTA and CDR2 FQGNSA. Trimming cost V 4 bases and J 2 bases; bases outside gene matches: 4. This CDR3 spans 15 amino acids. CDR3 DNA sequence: TGTGCCAGCAGCTACTCAGGGGGGACTAATGAAAAACTGTTTTTT. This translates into CASSYSGGTNEKLFF. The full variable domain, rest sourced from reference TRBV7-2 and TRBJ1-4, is GAGVSQSPSNKVTEKGKDVELRCDPISGHTALYWYRQSLGQGLEFLIYFQGNSAPDKSGLPSDRFSAERTGGSVSTLTIQRTQQEDSAVYLCASSYSGGTNEKLFFGSGTQLSVL.

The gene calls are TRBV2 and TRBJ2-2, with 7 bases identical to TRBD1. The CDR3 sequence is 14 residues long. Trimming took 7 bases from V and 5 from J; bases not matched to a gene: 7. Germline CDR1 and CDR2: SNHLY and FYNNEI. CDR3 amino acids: CASNEDRMTGELFF. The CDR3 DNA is TGTGCCAGCAACGAGGACAGGATGACCGGGGAGCTGTTTTTT.

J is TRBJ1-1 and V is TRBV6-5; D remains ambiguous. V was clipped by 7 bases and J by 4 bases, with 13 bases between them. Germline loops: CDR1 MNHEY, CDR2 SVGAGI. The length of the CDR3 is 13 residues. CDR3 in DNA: TGTGCCAGCACCGCCCGGGTGGGCACTGAAGCTTTCTTT. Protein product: CASTARVGTEAFF.

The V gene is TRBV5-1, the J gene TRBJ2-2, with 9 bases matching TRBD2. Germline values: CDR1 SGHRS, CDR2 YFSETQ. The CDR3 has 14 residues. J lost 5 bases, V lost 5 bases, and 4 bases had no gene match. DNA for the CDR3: TGCGCCAGCAGGACTAGCGGTTATACCGGGGAGCTGTTTTTT. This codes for CASRTSGYTGELFF.

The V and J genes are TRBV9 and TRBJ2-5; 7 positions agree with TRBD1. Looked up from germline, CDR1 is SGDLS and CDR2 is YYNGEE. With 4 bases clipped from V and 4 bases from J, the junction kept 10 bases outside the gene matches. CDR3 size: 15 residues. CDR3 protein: CASSPTDRSTETQYF. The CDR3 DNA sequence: TGTGCCAGCAGCCCGACGGACAGGTCGACAGAGACCCAGTACTTC.

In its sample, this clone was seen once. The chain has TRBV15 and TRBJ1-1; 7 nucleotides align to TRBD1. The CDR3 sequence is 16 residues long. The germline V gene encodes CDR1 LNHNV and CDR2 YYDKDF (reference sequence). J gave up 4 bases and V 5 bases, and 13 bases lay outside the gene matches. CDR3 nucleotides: TGTGCCACCAGCGCCCCCCCACAGGGGATGAGCACTGAAGCTTTCTTT. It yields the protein CATSAPPQGMSTEAFF.

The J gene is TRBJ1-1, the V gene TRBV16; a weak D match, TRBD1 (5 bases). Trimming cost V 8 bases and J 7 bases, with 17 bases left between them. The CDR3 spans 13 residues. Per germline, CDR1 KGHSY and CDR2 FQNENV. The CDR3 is CASRIRGEGEAFF. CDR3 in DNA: TGTGCCAGCCGCATACGGGGGGAGGGTGAAGCTTTCTTT.

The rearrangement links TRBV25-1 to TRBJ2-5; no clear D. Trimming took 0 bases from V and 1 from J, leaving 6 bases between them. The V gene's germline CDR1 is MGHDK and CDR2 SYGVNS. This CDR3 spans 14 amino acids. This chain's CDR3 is CASSEYNIQETQYF. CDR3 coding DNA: TGTGCCAGCAGTGAATATAACATCCAAGAGACCCAGTACTTC.

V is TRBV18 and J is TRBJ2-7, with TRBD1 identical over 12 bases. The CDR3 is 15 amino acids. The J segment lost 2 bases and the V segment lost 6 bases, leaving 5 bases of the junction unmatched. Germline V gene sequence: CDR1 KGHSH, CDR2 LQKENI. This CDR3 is CASSPGTGGPYEQYF. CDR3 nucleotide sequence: TGTGCCAGCTCCCCCGGGACAGGGGGCCCCTACGAGCAGTACTTC.

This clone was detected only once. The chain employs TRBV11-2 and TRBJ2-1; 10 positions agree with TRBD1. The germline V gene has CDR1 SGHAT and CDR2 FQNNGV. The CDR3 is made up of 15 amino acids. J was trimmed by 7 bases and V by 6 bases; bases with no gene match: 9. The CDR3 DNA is TGTGCCAGCAGACGACTGACAGGGGGCGGGAATGAGCAGTTCTTC. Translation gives CASRRLTGGGNEQFF.

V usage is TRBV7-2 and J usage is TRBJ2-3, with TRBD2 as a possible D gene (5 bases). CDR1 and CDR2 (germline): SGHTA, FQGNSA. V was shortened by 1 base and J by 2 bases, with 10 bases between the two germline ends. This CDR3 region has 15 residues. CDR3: CASSLVVGATDTQYF. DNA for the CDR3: TGTGCCAGCAGCTTAGTTGTGGGAGCCACAGATACGCAGTATTTT.

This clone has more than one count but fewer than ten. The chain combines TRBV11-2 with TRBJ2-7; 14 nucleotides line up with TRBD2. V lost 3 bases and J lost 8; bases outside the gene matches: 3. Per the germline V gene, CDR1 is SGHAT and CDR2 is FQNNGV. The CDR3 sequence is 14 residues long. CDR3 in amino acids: CASSFGTSGSKQYF. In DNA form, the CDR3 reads TGTGCCAGCAGCTTCGGGACTAGCGGGAGCAAGCAGTACTTC. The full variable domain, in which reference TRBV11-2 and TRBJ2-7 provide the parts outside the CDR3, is EAGVAQSPRYKIIEKRQSVAFWCNPISGHATLYWYQQILGQGPKLLIQFQNNGVVDDSQLPKDRFSAERLKGVDSTLKIQPAKLEDSAVYLCASSFGTSGSKQYFGPGTRLTVT.

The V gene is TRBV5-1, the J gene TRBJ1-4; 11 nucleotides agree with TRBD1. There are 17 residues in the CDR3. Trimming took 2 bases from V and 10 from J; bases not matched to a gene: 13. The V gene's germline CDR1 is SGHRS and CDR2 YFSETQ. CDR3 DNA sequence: TGCGCCAGCAGCTTAACCGGGACAGGGGGATCTGAGGGAAAACTGTTTTTT. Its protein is CASSLTGTGGSEGKLFF.

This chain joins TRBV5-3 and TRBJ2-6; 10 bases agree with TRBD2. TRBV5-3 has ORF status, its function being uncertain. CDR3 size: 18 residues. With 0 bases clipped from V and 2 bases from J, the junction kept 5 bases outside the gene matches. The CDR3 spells CARSLEPSGRAGANVLTF. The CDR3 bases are TGTGCCAGAAGCTTGGAGCCTAGCGGGAGAGCTGGGGCCAACGTCCTGACTTTC.

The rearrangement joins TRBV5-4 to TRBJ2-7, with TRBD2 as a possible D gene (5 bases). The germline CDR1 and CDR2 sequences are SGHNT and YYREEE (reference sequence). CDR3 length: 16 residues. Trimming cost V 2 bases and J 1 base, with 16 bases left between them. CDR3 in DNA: TGTGCCAGCAGCTTTGGCGGAGGTGGCAGATCCTACGAGCAGTACTTC. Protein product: CASSFGGGGRSYEQYF.

In DNA, the CDR3 is TGTGCCAGTAGTACAGGGTCGCGACCTGAAAAACTGTTTTTT. It yields the protein CASSTGSRPEKLFF. V is TRBV19 and J is TRBJ1-4, with a tentative D call TRBD1 (5 bases). Per germline, CDR1 LNHDA and CDR2 SQIVND (reference sequence). The V and J ends lost 4 bases and 7 bases respectively, with 13 bases between them. The CDR3 spans 14 residues.

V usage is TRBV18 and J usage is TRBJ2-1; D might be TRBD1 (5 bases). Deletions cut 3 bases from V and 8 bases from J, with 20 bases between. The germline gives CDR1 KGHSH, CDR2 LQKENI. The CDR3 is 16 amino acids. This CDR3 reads CASSPITGRLGDEQFF. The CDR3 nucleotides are TGTGCCAGCTCACCGATCACAGGTCGGCTAGGGGATGAGCAGTTCTTC.

CDR3 nucleotide sequence: TGTGCCAGCTCACCAGTGGCCGGGGGCAATCAGCCCCAGCATTTT. As protein: CASSPVAGGNQPQHF. The chain combines TRBV18 with TRBJ1-5; D remains ambiguous. This CDR3 has 15 amino acids. V lost 2 bases to trimming and J lost 2 bases, with 10 bases between them. CDR1 KGHSH and CDR2 LQKENI come from the germline V gene. The full variable domain, rest sourced from reference TRBV18 and TRBJ1-5, is NAGVMQNPRHLVRRRGQEARLRCSPMKGHSHVYWYRQLPEEGLKFMVYLQKENIIDESGMPKERFSAEFPKEGPSILRIQQVVRGDSAAYFCASSPVAGGNQPQHFGDGTRLSIL.

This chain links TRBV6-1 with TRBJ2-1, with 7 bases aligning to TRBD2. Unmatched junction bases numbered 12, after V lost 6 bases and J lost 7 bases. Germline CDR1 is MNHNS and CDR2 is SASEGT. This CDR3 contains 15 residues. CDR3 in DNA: TGTGCCAGCAGCACAATCCTAGCGGAAACTAATGAGCAGTTCTTC. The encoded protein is CASSTILAETNEQFF.

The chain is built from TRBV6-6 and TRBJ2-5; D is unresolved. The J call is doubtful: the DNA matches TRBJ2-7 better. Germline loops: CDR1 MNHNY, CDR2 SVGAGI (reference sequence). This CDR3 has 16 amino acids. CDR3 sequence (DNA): TGTGCCAGCAGTTACTCGACCGGCAGGATCTCCTACGAGCAGTACTTC. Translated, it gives CASSYSTGRISYEQYF.

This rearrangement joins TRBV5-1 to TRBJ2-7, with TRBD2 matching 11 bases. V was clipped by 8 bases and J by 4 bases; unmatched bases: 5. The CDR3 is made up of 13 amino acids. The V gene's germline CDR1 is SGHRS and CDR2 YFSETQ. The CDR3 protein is CASGLAGQYEQYF. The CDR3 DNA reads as TGCGCCAGTGGACTAGCGGGTCAATACGAGCAGTACTTC. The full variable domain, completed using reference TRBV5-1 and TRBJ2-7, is KAGVTQTPRYLIKTRGQQVTLSCSPISGHRSVSWYQQTPGQGLQFLFEYFSETQRNKGNFPGRFSGRQFSNSRSEMNVSTLELGDSALYLCASGLAGQYEQYFGPGTRLTVT.

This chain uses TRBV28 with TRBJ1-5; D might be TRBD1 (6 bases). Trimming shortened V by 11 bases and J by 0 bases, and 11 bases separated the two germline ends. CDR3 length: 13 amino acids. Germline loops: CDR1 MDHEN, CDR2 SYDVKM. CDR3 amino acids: CAEAGVSNQPQHF. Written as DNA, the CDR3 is TGTGCCGAGGCAGGGGTTAGCAATCAGCCCCAGCATTTT. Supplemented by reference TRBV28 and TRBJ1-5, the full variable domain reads DVKVTQSSRYLVKRTGEKVFLECVQDMDHENMFWYRQDPGLGLRLIYFSYDVKMKEKGDIPEGYSVSREKKERFSLILESASTNQTSMYLCAEAGVSNQPQHFGDGTRLSIL.

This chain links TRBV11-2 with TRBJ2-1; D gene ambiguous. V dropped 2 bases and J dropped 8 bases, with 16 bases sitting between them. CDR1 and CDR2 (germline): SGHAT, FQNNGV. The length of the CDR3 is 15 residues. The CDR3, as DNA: TGTGCCAGCAGCTTACTTTCCGCGCCCGCCCATGAGCAGTTCTTC. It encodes CASSLLSAPAHEQFF. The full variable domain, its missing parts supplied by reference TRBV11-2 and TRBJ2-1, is EAGVAQSPRYKIIEKRQSVAFWCNPISGHATLYWYQQILGQGPKLLIQFQNNGVVDDSQLPKDRFSAERLKGVDSTLKIQPAKLEDSAVYLCASSLLSAPAHEQFFGPGTRLTVL.

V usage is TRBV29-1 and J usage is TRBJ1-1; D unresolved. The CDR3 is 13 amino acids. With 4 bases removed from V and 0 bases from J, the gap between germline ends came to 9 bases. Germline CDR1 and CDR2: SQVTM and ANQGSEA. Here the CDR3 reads CSVAEGMNTEAFF. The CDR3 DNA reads TGCAGCGTTGCTGAGGGTATGAACACTGAAGCTTTCTTT.

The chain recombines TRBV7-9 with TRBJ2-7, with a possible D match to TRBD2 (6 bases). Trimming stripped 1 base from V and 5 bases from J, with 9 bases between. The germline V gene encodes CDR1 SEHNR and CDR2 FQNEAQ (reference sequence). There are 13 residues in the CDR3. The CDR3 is CASSLEGLNEQYF. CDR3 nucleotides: TGTGCCAGCAGCTTAGAGGGACTCAACGAGCAGTACTTC.

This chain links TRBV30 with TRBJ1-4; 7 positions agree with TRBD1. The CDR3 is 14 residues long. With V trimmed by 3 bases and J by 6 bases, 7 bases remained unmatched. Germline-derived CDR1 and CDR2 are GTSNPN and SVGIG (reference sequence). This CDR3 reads CAWSRQGLDEKLFF. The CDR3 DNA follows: TGTGCCTGGAGCAGACAGGGACTCGATGAAAAACTGTTTTTT.

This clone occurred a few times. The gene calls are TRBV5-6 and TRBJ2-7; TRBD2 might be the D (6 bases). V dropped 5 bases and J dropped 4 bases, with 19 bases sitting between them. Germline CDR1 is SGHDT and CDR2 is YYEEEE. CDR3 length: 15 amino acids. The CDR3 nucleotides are TGTGCCAGCAGACCAAGTTGGGCGGGATGGTACGAGCAGTACTTC. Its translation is CASRPSWAGWYEQYF.

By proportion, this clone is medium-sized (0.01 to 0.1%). Written as DNA, the CDR3 is TGTGCCAGCAGTGGCACTAGGTCCTACGAGCAGTACTTC. Amino acids: CASSGTRSYEQYF. The V and J genes are TRBV25-1 and TRBJ2-7, with TRBD2 as a possible D gene (5 bases). The V end was cut by 4 bases, the J end by 1 base, with 8 bases between. The CDR3 runs 13 residues. Germline CDR1 MGHDK, CDR2 SYGVNS.

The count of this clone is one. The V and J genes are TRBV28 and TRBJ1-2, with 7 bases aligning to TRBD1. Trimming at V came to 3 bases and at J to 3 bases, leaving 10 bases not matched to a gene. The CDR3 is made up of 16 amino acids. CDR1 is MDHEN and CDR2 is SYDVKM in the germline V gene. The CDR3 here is CASSFPTGVSHYGYTF. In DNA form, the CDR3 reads TGTGCCAGCAGTTTTCCTACAGGGGTCTCTCACTATGGCTACACCTTC.

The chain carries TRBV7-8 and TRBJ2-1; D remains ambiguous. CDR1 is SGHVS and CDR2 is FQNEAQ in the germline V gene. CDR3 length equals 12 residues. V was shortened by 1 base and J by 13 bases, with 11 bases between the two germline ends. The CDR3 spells CASSLEDLAQFF. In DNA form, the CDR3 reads TGTGCCAGCAGCTTAGAAGATCTGGCCCAGTTCTTC. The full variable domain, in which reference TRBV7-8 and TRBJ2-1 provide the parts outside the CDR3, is GAGVSQSPRYKVAKRGQDVALRCDPISGHVSLFWYQQALGQGPEFLTYFQNEAQLDKSGLPSDRFFAERPEGSVSTLKIQRTQQEDSAVYLCASSLEDLAQFFGPGTRLTVL.